The 2 T cell receptor beta chains in this list originate from one sample, sequenced in a study of blood T cell repertoires in COVID-19. Method: immunoSEQ multiplex PCR; TCRdb's copy keeps in-frame clones and lacks some. The table lists approximately 500,000 clones, roughly 88% of them singletons. Sequencing input: PBMCs or T cells enriched from blood (not recorded which). The receptor set was obtained from a woman between 35 and 50 years old who had recovered from COVID-19.

This chain links TRBV6-5 with TRBJ1-1; D remains unclear. V dropped 2 bases and J dropped 7 bases, with 8 bases sitting between them. Germline assignment: CDR1 MNHEY and CDR2 SVGAGI. This CDR3 has 12 amino acids. The CDR3 DNA follows: TGTGCCAGCAGTTACGGTGGCAATGAAGCTTTCTTT. It translates to CASSYGGNEAFF.

The chain combines TRBV6-4 with TRBJ1-5; 9 bases line up with TRBD1. The junction had 13 bases not matched to a gene; V was cut back by 5 bases and J by 5 bases. The CDR3 consists of 17 residues. CDR1 and CDR2 (germline): MRHNA, SNTAGT. CDR3 bases: TGTGCCAGCAGTACTTCAAGGGACAGGGAAACCGATCAGCCCCAGCATTTT. It yields the protein CASSTSRDRETDQPQHF.